This TCR beta chain originates from a study of blood T cell repertoires in COVID-19. Study-level background: The samples span acute and convalescent COVID-19 from the United States, Italy and Spain. From T cells, B-cell-depleted T cells, or PBMCs came the material, which was cDNA or gDNA.

In the authors' methods: The authors estimated nucleated cell counts from reference gene primer amplification. Data came from immunoSEQ multiplex PCR; TCRdb stores just in-frame clones and leaves some out. V and J calls and clone size are as listed in that table; D and trimming were resolved from the DNA. This repertoire shows approximately 210,000 clones, 88% found once; its top ten account for approximately 4.5%. CDR1 is MDHEN, CDR2 SYDVKM, per germline. J lost 5 bases, V lost 3 bases, and 11 bases had no gene match. This CDR3 region has 16 residues. Sequencing input: peripheral blood. This chain uses TRBV28 with TRBJ1-2, with 8 nucleotides matching TRBD1. The TCR sequence derives from a human donor in a cohort sampled during active COVID-19. CDR3 amino acids: CASSFFHLGQGYGYTF. In DNA, the CDR3 is TGTGCCAGCAGTTTCTTCCACCTAGGACAGGGTTATGGCTACACCTTC.